This record concerns one T cell receptor beta chain sequence. Its target is not known. Source study methods: Filtering of immunoSEQ junctional sequences could not match full-length read filtering. Sequenced by immunoSEQ multiplex PCR; TCRdb stores in-frame clones only, minus some. V, J and clone size derive from that table, while D and trimming were established from the DNA sequence. Of some 1 million clones in the sample, approximately 70% were seen once. V was clipped by 4 bases and J by 1 base, with 8 bases between them. Per germline, CDR1 SGHNT and CDR2 YYREEE (reference sequence). This CDR3 is 13 amino acids long. The sample originates from a study of shared clonotypes between healthy human individuals. Findings of the study overall: Clonotypes which were not shared had lower generation probabilities than clonotypes that all four donors shared. Naive subsets generally exceeded memory subsets in estimated richness. The researchers took only blood, and tissue repertoires probably look different.

This clonotype originated in a man between 18 and 29 years old in good health. The chain uses TRBV5-4 and TRBJ1-1, with D unclear. Input material: memory CD4+ T cells sorted from blood. Specified subset: CD45RA-negative fraction. The CDR3 bases are TGTGCCAGCAGCCCTTTCAGGAACACTGAAGCTTTCTTT. Amino acid sequence: CASSPFRNTEAFF. Complete variable domain (other parts from reference TRBV5-4 and TRBJ1-1): ETGVTQSPTHLIKTRGQQVTLRCSSQSGHNTVSWYQQALGQGPQFIFQYYREEENGRGNFPPRFSGLQFPNYSSELNVNALELDDSALYLCASSPFRNTEAFFGQGTRLTVV.